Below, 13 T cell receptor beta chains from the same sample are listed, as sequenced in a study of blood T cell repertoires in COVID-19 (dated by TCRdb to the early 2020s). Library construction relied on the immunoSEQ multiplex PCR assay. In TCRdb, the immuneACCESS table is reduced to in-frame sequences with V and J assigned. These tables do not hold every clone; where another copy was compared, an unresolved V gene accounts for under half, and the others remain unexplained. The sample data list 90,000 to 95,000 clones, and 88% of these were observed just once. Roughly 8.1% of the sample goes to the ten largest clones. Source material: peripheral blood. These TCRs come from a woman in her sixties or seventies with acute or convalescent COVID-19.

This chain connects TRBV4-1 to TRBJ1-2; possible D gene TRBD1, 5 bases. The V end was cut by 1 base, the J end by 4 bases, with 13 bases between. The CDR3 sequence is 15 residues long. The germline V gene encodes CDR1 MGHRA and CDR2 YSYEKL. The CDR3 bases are TGCGCCAGCAGCCAAGTTCCAGGGCCTAGCTATGGCTACACCTTC. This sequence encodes CASSQVPGPSYGYTF.

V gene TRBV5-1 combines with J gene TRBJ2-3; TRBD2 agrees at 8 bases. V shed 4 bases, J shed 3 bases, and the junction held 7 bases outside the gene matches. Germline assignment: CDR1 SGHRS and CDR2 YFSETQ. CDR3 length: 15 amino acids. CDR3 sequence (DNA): TGCGCCAGCAGCACGGGGACTAGTGTTACAGATACGCAGTATTTT. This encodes CASSTGTSVTDTQYF.

The CDR3 DNA follows: TGCGCCAGCAAATCCGTAATGGGGGGAGTCGGGGCCAAAAACATTCAGTACTTC. Amino acids: CASKSVMGGVGAKNIQYF. The chain recombines TRBV10-1 with TRBJ2-4, with D possibly matching TRBD2 (6 bases). Trimming left V 7 bases short and J 1 base short, with 23 bases between. CDR1 is WNHNN and CDR2 is SYGVQD in the germline V gene (reference sequence). This CDR3 is built from 18 residues.

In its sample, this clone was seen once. The CDR3 bases are TGCGCCAGCAGCCCAGGGGGCAGGGGGTACAATAATTCACCCCTCCACTTT. Translating gives CASSPGGRGYNNSPLHF. The V gene is TRBV5-1, the J gene TRBJ1-6, with TRBD1 identical over 8 bases. V shed 4 bases, J shed 5 bases, and the junction held 11 bases outside the gene matches. The CDR3 is 17 residues long. CDR1 is SGHRS, CDR2 YFSETQ, per germline.

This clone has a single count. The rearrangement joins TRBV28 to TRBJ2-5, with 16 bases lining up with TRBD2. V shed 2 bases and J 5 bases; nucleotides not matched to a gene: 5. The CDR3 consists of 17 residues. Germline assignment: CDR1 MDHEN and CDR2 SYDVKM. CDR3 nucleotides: TGTGCCAGCAGTTTAGGGACTAGCGGGAGGGCTAAGGAGACCCAGTACTTC. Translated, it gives CASSLGTSGRAKETQYF. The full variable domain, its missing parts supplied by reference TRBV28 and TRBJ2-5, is DVKVTQSSRYLVKRTGEKVFLECVQDMDHENMFWYRQDPGLGLRLIYFSYDVKMKEKGDIPEGYSVSREKKERFSLILESASTNQTSMYLCASSLGTSGRAKETQYFGPGTRLLVL.

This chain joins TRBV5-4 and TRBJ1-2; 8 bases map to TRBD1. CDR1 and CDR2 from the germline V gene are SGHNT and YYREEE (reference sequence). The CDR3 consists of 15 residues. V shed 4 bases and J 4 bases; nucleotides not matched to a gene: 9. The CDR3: CASSRSDRVFYGYTF. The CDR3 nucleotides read TGTGCCAGCAGCCGATCGGACAGGGTTTTCTATGGCTACACCTTC.

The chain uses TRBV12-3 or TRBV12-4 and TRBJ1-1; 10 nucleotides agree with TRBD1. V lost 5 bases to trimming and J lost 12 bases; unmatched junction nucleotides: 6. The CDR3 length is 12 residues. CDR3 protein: CASSGDRGSSFF. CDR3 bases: TGTGCCAGCAGTGGGGACAGGGGATCATCTTTCTTT.

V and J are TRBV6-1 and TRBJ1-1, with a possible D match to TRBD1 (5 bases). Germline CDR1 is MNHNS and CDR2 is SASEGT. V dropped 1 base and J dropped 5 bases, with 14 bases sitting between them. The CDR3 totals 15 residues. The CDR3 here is CASSEGRVLGTEAFF. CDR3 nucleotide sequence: TGTGCCAGCAGTGAAGGCAGGGTGCTGGGAACTGAAGCTTTCTTT.

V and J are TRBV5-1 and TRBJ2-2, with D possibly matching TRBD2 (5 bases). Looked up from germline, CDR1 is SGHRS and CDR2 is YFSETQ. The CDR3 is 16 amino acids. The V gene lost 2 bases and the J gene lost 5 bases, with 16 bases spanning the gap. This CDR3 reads CASSFLSGVGTGELFF. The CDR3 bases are TGCGCCAGCAGCTTCCTATCCGGGGTCGGGACCGGGGAGCTGTTTTTT. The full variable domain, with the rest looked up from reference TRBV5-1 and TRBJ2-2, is KAGVTQTPRYLIKTRGQQVTLSCSPISGHRSVSWYQQTPGQGLQFLFEYFSETQRNKGNFPGRFSGRQFSNSRSEMNVSTLELGDSALYLCASSFLSGVGTGELFFGEGSRLTVL.

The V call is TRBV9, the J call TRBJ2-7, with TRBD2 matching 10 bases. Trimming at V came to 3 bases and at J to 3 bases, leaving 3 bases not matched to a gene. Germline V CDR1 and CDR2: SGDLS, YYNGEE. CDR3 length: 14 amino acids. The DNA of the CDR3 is TGTGCCAGCAGCGCTAGCGGGGGTGGCTACGAGCAGTACTTC. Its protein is CASSASGGGYEQYF.

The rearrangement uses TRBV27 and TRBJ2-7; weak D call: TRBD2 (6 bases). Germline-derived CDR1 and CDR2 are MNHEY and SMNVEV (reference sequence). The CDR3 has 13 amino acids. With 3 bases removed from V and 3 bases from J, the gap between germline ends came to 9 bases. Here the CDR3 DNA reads TGTGCCAGCAGTTTTGGGGGAGGCTACGAGCAGTACTTC. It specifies CASSFGGGYEQYF.

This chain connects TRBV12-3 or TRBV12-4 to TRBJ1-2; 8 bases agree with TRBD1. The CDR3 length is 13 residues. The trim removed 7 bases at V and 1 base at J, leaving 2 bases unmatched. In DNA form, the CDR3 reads TGTGCCAGCAAAACAGGGGGTAACTATGGCTACACCTTC. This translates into CASKTGGNYGYTF.

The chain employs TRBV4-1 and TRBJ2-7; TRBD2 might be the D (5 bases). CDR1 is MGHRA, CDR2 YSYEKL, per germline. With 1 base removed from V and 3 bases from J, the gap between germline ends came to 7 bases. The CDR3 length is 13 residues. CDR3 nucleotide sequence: TGCGCCAGCAGCCAAGCACGGGACTACGAGCAGTACTTC. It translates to CASSQARDYEQYF.